The 7 T cell receptor beta chains listed next were all sequenced from one sample in a study of blood T cell repertoires in COVID-19. Assay used: immunoSEQ multiplex PCR; TCRdb lists only in-frame clones, some missing. The sample lists 250,000 or so clones, more than 75% occurring once. The sequencing input was PBMCs or T cells enriched from blood (not recorded which). These receptors originate from a woman aged 45-59 years who had been exposed to COVID-19.

This chain links TRBV3-1 (or the pseudogene TRBV3-2) with TRBJ2-7, with a tentative D call TRBD1 (5 bases). This CDR3 is built from 18 residues. Germline V CDR1 and CDR2: LGHDT, YNNKEL (reference sequence). V lost 7 bases, J lost 7 bases, and 32 bases lay in between. The CDR3 sequence is CASTSHTPQGSFLGEQYF. The DNA for the CDR3 is TGTGCCAGCACCTCTCATACTCCTCAGGGCAGTTTTCTAGGGGAGCAGTACTTC.

This chain links TRBV19 with TRBJ1-2, with 7 nucleotides matching TRBD1. From germline, CDR1 is LNHDA and CDR2 SQIVND (reference sequence). The CDR3 contains 15 residues. Trimming took 1 base from V and 7 from J; bases not matched to a gene: 9. This CDR3 reads CASSIAEGAIGGYTF. For the CDR3, the DNA is TGTGCCAGTAGTATAGCGGAGGGGGCAATTGGTGGCTACACCTTC.

This clone appeared a single time. The chain couples TRBV12-3 or TRBV12-4 to TRBJ1-1, with 8 bases aligning to TRBD1. CDR3 length equals 12 residues. Unmatched junction bases numbered 8, after V lost 6 bases and J lost 11 bases. The CDR3 region has the DNA TGTGCCAGCAGCCCCCGGACAGGGCGCGCTTTCTTT. It is translated as CASSPRTGRAFF.

The chain carries TRBV30 and TRBJ2-2; D perhaps matches TRBD2 (7 bases). V shed 2 bases and J shed 6 bases, with 13 bases lying between them. Germline CDR1 reads GTSNPN; CDR2 reads SVGIG (reference sequence). This CDR3 region has 14 residues. The CDR3 here is CAWSPGGPAGELFF. CDR3 DNA sequence: TGTGCCTGGAGTCCCGGGGGGCCTGCCGGGGAGCTGTTTTTT.

The rearrangement joins TRBV7-3 to TRBJ2-3, with TRBD2 matching over 9 bases. CDR3 length equals 18 residues. V trimming: 5 bases; J trimming: 6 bases; junction bases outside the gene matches: 18. Germline-derived CDR1 and CDR2 are SGHTA and FQGTGA. CDR3 in DNA: TGTGCCAGCAGCGTCTTGATGGCTAGCGGGGAGCCGATGGATACGCAGTATTTT. It translates to CASSVLMASGEPMDTQYF. The full variable domain, with the rest looked up from reference TRBV7-3 and TRBJ2-3, is GAGVSQTPSNKVTEKGKYVELRCDPISGHTALYWYRQSLGQGPEFLIYFQGTGAADDSGLPNDRFFAVRPEGSVSTLKIQRTERGDSAVYLCASSVLMASGEPMDTQYFGPGTRLTVL.

The chain links TRBV9 to TRBJ1-4; D is ambiguous. The CDR3 sequence is 14 residues long. Deletions cut 0 bases from V and 5 bases from J, with 8 bases between. Germline lookup yields CDR1 SGDLS and CDR2 YYNGEE. The CDR3 reads CASSVDAGNEKLFF. The CDR3, as DNA: TGTGCCAGCAGCGTAGATGCGGGAAATGAAAAACTGTTTTTT.

This rearrangement joins TRBV18 to TRBJ1-2; D remains unclear. The V end lost 5 bases, the J end lost 4 bases, and 11 bases lay between the germline ends. The CDR3 spans 13 residues. CDR1 and CDR2 (germline): KGHSH, LQKENI. CDR3 in DNA: TGTGCCAGCTCAGCCTCAGGATTCTATGGCTACACCTTC. This translates into CASSASGFYGYTF.